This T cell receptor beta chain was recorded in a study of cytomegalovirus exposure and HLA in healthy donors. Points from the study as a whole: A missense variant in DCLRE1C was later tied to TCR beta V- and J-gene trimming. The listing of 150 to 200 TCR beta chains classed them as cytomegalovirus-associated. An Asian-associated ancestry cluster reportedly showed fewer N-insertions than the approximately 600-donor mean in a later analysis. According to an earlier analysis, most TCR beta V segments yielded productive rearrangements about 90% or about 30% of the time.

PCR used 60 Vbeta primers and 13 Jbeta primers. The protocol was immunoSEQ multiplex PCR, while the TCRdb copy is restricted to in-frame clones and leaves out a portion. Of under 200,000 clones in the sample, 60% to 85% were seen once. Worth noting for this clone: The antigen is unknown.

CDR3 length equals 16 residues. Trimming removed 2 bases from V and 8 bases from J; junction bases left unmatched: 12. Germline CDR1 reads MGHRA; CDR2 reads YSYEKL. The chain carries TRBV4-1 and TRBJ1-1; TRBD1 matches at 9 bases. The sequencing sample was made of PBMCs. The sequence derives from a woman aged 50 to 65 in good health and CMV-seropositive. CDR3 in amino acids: CASSQSTGGAWGEAFF. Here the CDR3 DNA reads TGCGCCAGCAGCCAAAGTACAGGGGGCGCGTGGGGAGAAGCTTTCTTT.